The table lists the clone carrying this T cell receptor beta chain with many counts. This specimen belongs to a study of glioma-infiltrating T cells. Germline V gene sequence: CDR1 DFQATT, CDR2 SNEGSKA (reference sequence). This CDR3 spans 13 amino acids. The germline V and J ends were trimmed by 2 bases and 8 bases, with 13 bases remaining between them. TCR alpha and beta CDR3 regions were amplified from RNA using iRepertoire nested multiplex PCR. MiXCR, applied by TCRdb to the multiplex PCR reads, yields one record per CDR3 protein. This sample has 100,000 to 150,000 distinct CDR3 sequences; 20% to 25% occur once, and the top ten carry 27%.

Sequenced: glioma tissue, nonneoplastic brain tissue, or PBMCs (not recorded which). The chain uses TRBV20-1 and TRBJ2-1, with D unresolved. The sequence was collected from a human donor with low-grade glioma or glioblastoma, undergoing nonglioma brain surgery, or in good health (not recorded which). The CDR3 loop reads CSARWFDRDEQFF. The CDR3 DNA follows: TGCAGTGCTAGATGGTTCGATCGGGATGAGCAGTTCTTC.